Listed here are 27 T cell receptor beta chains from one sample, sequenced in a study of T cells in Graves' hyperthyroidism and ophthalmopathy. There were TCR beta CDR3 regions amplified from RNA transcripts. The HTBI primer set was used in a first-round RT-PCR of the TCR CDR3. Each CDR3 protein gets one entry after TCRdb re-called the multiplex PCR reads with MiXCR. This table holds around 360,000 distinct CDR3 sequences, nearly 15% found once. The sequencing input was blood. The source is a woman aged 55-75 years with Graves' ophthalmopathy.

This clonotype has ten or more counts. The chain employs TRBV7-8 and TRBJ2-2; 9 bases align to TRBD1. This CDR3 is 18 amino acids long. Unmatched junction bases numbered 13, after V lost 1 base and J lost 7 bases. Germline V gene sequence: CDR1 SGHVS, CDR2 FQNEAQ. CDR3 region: CASSLGGRDRDYGGELFF. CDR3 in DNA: TGTGCCAGCAGCTTAGGAGGAAGGGACAGGGATTACGGCGGGGAGCTGTTTTTT. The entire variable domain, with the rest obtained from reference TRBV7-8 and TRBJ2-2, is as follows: GAGVSQSPRYKVAKRGQDVALRCDPISGHVSLFWYQQALGQGPEFLTYFQNEAQLDKSGLPSDRFFAERPEGSVSTLKIQRTQQEDSAVYLCASSLGGRDRDYGGELFFGEGSRLTVL.

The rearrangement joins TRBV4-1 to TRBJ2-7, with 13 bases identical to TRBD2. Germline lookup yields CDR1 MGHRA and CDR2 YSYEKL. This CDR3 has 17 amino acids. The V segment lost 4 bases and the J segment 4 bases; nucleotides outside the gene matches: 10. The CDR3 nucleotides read TGCGCCAGCAGCCCCCGGACTAGCGGGGGAGCGGTATACGAGCAGTACTTC. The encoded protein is CASSPRTSGGAVYEQYF.

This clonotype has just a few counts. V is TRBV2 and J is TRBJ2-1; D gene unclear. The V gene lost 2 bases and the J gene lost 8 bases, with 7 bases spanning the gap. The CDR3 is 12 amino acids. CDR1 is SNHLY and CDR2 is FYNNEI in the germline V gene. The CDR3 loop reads CASSETVHEQFF. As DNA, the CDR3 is TGTGCCAGCAGTGAAACGGTACATGAGCAGTTCTTC.

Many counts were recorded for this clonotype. The CDR3 spells CSATPGAGGETQYF. The DNA of the CDR3 is TGCAGTGCTACCCCAGGGGCGGGCGGAGAGACCCAGTACTTC. J is TRBJ2-5 and V is TRBV20-1, with D possibly TRBD1 on 6 matching bases. Trimming pared 4 bases from V and 4 bases from J, leaving 16 bases between. Germline V CDR1 and CDR2: DFQATT, SNEGSKA (reference sequence). The CDR3 is 14 amino acids.

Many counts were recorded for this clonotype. CDR3 sequence reads: CASSSGTTAPREAFF. For the CDR3, the DNA is TGCGCCAGCAGCTCAGGGACAACGGCCCCTCGAGAAGCTTTCTTT. V gene TRBV5-1 combines with J gene TRBJ1-1; maybe TRBD1 (6 bases). The CDR3 length is 15 residues. Trimming removed 3 bases from V and 8 bases from J, with 20 bases in between. CDR1 and CDR2 from the germline V gene are SGHRS and YFSETQ.

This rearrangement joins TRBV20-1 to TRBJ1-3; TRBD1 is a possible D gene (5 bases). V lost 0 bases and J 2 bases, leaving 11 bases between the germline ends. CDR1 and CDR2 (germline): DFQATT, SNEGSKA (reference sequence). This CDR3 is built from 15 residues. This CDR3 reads CSARDPGVAGNTIYF. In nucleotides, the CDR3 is TGCAGTGCTAGAGATCCGGGGGTAGCTGGAAACACCATATATTTT.

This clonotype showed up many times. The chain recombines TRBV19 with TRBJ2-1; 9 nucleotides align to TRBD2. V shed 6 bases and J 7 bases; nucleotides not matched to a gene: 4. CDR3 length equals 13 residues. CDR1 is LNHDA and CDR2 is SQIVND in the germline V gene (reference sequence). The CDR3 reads CASRSSGTNEQFF. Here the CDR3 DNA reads TGTGCCAGTAGGTCTAGCGGGACGAATGAGCAGTTCTTC.

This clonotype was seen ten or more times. The CDR3 reads CASSYRGGWETQYF. CDR3 DNA sequence: TGTGCCAGCAGTTACAGGGGTGGTTGGGAGACCCAGTACTTC. The genes are TRBV6-5 and TRBJ2-5, with D possibly TRBD1 on 5 matching bases. Germline CDR1 and CDR2: MNHEY and SVGAGI. The germline V and J ends were trimmed by 2 bases and 5 bases, with 12 bases remaining between them. CDR3 size: 14 residues.

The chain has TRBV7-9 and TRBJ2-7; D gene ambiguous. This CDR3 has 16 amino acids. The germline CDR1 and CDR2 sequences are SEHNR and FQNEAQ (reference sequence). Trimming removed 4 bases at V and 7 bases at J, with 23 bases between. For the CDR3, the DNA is TGTGCCAGCAGCTCACTGAACGCATGGAGCTTACGAGAGCAGTACTTC. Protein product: CASSSLNAWSLREQYF.

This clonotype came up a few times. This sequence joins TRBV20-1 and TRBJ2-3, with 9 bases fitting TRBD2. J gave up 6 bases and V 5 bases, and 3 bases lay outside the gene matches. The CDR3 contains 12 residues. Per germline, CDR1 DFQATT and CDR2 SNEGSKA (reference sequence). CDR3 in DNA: TGCAGTGCTCTAGCGGGGATGGATACGCAGTATTTT. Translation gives CSALAGMDTQYF.

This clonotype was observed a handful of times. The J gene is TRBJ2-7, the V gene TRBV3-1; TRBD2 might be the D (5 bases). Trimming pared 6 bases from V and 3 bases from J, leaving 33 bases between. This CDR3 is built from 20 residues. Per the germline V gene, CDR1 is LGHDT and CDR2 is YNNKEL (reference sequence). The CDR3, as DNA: TGTGCCAGCAGTCCAGCGGCCACCAAAATAAGCCCCTTAATCCGCTACGAGCAGTACTTC. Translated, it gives CASSPAATKISPLIRYEQYF.

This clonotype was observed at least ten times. CDR3 protein: CASFWGDGNSPLHF. CDR3 nucleotides: TGTGCCAGCTTCTGGGGGGACGGAAATTCACCCCTCCACTTT. V usage is TRBV2 and J usage is TRBJ1-6; D possibly corresponds to TRBD1 (5 bases). This CDR3 is built from 14 residues. Deletions cut 8 bases from V and 7 bases from J, with 15 bases between. Germline values: CDR1 SNHLY, CDR2 FYNNEI.

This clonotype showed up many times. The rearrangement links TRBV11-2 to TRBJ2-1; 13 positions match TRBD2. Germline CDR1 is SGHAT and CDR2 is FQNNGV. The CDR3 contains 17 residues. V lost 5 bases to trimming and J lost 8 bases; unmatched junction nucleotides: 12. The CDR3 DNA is TGTGCCAGCAGCCCAGGGACTAGCGGGATAGGGAGCTATGAGCAGTTCTTC. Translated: CASSPGTSGIGSYEQFF.

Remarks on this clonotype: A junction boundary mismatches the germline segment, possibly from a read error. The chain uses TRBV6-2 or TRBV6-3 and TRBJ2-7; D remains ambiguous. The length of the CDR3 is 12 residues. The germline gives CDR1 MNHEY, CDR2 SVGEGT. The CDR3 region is CASSPISNERYF. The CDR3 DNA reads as TGTGCCAGCAGCCCTATATCAAACGAGCGGTACTTC.

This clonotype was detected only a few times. CDR3 nucleotide sequence: TGTGCCATCAGTGGTACAGGACTAGCGGGAGGGCCGGTGGGCGAGCAGTACTTC. This codes for CAISGTGLAGGPVGEQYF. The V and J genes are TRBV10-3 and TRBJ2-7, with 15 bases lining up with TRBD2. V shed 4 bases and J 6 bases; nucleotides not matched to a gene: 13. This CDR3 comprises 18 residues. From germline, CDR1 is ENHRY and CDR2 SYGVKD.

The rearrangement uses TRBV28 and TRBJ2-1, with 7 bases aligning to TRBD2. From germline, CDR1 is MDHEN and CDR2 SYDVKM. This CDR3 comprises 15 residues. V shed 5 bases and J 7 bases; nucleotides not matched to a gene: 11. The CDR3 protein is CASSPRLAVINEQFF. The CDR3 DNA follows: TGTGCCAGCAGTCCGCGACTAGCAGTAATAAATGAGCAGTTCTTC.

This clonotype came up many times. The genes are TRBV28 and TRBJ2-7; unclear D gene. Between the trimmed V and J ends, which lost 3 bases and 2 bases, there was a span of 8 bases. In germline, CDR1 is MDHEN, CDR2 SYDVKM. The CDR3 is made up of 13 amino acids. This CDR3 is CASSFVRAYEQYF. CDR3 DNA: TGTGCCAGCAGTTTCGTTCGGGCCTACGAGCAGTACTTC.

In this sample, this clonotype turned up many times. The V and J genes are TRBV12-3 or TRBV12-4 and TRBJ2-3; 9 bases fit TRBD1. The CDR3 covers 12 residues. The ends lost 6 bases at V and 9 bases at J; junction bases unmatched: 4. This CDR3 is CASSLDRGTQYF. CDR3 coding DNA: TGTGCCAGCAGCCTGGACAGGGGAACGCAGTATTTT.

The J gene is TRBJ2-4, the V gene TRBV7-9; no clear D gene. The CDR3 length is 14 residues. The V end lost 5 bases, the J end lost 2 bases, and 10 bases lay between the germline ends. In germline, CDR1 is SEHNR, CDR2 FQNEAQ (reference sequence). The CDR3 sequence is CASSHVRTKNIQYF. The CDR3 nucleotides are TGTGCCAGCAGCCACGTGAGAACCAAAAACATTCAGTACTTC.

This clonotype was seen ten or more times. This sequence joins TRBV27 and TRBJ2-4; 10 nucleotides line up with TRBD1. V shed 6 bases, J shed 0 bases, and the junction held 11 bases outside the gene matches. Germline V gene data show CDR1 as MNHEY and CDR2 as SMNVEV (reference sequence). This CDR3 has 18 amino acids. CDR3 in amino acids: CASRSGQGPTQAKNIQYF. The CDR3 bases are TGTGCCAGCAGGTCGGGACAGGGGCCTACCCAAGCCAAAAACATTCAGTACTTC.

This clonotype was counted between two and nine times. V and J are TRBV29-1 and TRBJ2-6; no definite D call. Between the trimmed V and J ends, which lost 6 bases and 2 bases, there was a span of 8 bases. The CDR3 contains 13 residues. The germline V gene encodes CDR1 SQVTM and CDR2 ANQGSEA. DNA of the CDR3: TGCAGCGTGGGCAGGACTGGGGCCAACGTCCTGACTTTC. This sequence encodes CSVGRTGANVLTF.

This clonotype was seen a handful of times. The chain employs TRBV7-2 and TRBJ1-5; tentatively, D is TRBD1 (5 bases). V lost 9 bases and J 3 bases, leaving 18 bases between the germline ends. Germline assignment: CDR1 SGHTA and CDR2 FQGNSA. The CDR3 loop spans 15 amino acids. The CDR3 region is CASSIWDGLNQPQHF. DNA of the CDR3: TGTGCCAGTAGTATCTGGGACGGCCTCAATCAGCCCCAGCATTTT.

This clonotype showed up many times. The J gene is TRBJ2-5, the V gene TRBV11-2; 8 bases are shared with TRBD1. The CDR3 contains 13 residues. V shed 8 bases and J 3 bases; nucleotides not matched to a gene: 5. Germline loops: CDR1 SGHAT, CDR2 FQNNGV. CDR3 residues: CASQRQGKETQYF. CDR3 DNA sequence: TGTGCCAGCCAGAGACAGGGGAAAGAGACCCAGTACTTC.

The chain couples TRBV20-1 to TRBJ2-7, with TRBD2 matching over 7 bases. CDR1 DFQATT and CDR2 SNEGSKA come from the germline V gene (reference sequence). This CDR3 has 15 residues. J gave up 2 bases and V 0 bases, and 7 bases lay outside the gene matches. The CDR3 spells CSARDGASGTYEQYF. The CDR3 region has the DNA TGCAGTGCTAGAGATGGGGCTAGCGGAACCTACGAGCAGTACTTC.

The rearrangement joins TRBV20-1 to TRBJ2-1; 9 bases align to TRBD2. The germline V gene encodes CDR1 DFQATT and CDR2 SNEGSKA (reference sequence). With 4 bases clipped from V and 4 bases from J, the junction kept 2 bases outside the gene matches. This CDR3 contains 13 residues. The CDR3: CSATREGYNEQFF. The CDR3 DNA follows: TGCAGTGCTACGCGGGAGGGTTACAATGAGCAGTTCTTC.

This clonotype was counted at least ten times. CDR3 coding DNA: TGCAGCGTTGAAGGGAAAGCTAGCGGCAACTCCTACGAGCAGTACTTC. Residues: CSVEGKASGNSYEQYF. The chain recombines TRBV29-1 with TRBJ2-7, with TRBD2 matching over 7 bases. Germline CDR1 reads SQVTM; CDR2 reads ANQGSEA. The CDR3 spans 16 residues. Unmatched junction bases numbered 9, after V lost 1 base and J lost 0 bases.

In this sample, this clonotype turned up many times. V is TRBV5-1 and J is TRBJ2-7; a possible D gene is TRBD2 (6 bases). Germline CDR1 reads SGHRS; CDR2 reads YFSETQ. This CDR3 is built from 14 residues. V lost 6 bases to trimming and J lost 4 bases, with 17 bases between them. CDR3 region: CASNPGLANYEQYF. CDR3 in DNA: TGCGCCAGCAACCCAGGGCTAGCGAATTACGAGCAGTACTTC. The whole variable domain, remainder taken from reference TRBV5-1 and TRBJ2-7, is KAGVTQTPRYLIKTRGQQVTLSCSPISGHRSVSWYQQTPGQGLQFLFEYFSETQRNKGNFPGRFSGRQFSNSRSEMNVSTLELGDSALYLCASNPGLANYEQYFGPGTRLTVT.